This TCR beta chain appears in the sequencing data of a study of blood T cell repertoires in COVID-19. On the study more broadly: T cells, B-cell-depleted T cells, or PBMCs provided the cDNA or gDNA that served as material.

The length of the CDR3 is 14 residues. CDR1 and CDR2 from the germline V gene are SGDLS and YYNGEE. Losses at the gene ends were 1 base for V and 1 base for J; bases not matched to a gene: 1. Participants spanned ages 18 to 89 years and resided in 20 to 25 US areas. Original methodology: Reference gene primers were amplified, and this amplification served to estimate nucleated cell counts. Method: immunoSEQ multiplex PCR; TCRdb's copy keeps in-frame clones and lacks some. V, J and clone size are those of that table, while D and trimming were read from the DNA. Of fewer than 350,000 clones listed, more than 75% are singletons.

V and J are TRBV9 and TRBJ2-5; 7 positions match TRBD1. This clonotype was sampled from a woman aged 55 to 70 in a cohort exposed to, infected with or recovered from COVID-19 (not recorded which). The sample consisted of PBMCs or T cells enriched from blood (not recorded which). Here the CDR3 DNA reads TGTGCCAGCAGCGTACAGGGGGTCCAAGAGACCCAGTACTTC. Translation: CASSVQGVQETQYF.